These 30 T cell receptor beta chains share one sample of origin, sequenced in a study of T cell responses to AZD1222 COVID-19 vaccine. TCRdb's copy holds only in-frame clones and misses some; the assay was immunoSEQ multiplex PCR. The sample has fewer than 85,000 clones, about 90% seen once. Sequenced material: peripheral blood, taken 28 days after the second AZD1222 dose. Every receptor here comes from an adult who received the AZD1222 COVID-19 vaccine.

The chain joins TRBV7-9 to TRBJ2-4; no firm D call. CDR1 is SEHNR and CDR2 is FQNEAQ in the germline V gene (reference sequence). With 5 bases removed from V and 5 bases from J, the gap between germline ends came to 4 bases. The CDR3 contains 11 residues. The CDR3 is CASSLQNIQYF. In DNA form, the CDR3 reads TGTGCCAGCAGCCTACAAAACATTCAGTACTTC.

The chain has TRBV7-8 and TRBJ2-7; 8 nucleotides align to TRBD2. Germline V gene sequence: CDR1 SGHVS, CDR2 FQNEAQ. The CDR3 length is 16 residues. V lost 2 bases, J lost 2 bases, and 8 bases stayed unmatched. CDR3 protein: CASSLTLAGRTYEQYF. CDR3 in DNA: TGTGCCAGCAGCTTAACTCTAGCGGGTAGGACCTACGAGCAGTACTTC.

CDR3 sequence reads: CASSLEGASGAYEQYF. The CDR3 region has the DNA TGTGCCAGCAGCTTGGAAGGGGCTAGCGGAGCTTACGAGCAGTACTTC. V is TRBV5-6 and J is TRBJ2-7, with 7 bases fitting TRBD2. The CDR3 consists of 16 residues. CDR1 is SGHDT, CDR2 YYEEEE, per germline. With 0 bases clipped from V and 4 bases from J, the junction kept 10 bases outside the gene matches.

The genes are TRBV6-1 and TRBJ2-1; 11 nucleotides align to TRBD2. The germline V gene encodes CDR1 MNHNS and CDR2 SASEGT. The V segment lost 0 bases and the J segment 3 bases; nucleotides outside the gene matches: 4. The CDR3 consists of 17 residues. CDR3 sequence (DNA): TGTGCCAGCAGTGAAGCCCCTAGCGGGAGGCGCTACAATGAGCAGTTCTTC. Translated: CASSEAPSGRRYNEQFF.

The chain uses TRBV29-1 and TRBJ1-4; no clear D gene. Trimming shortened V by 5 bases and J by 6 bases, and 10 bases separated the two germline ends. CDR1 and CDR2 from the germline V gene are SQVTM and ANQGSEA. This CDR3 spans 12 amino acids. CDR3 protein: CSVLAADEKLFF. The DNA of the CDR3 is TGCAGCGTTTTAGCCGCGGATGAAAAACTGTTTTTT.

This chain uses TRBV12-5 with TRBJ1-3, with a weak D call TRBD1 (5 bases). CDR1 LGHNT and CDR2 FRNRAP come from the germline V gene. Trimming removed 1 base from V and 1 base from J, with 11 bases in between. The CDR3 is 16 amino acids. The CDR3 sequence is CASGLARQNSGNTIYF. The CDR3 bases are TGTGCTAGTGGTTTGGCAAGACAGAATTCTGGAAACACCATATATTTT. The full variable domain, completed using reference TRBV12-5 and TRBJ1-3, is DARVTQTPRHKVTEMGQEVTMRCQPILGHNTVFWYRQTMMQGLELLAYFRNRAPLDDSGMPKDRFSAEMPDATLATLKIQPSEPRDSAVYFCASGLARQNSGNTIYFGEGSWLTVV.

This clone showed up just once. This sequence joins TRBV10-1 and TRBJ2-1, with 9 bases aligning to TRBD1. This CDR3 comprises 15 residues. The V gene's germline CDR1 is WNHNN and CDR2 SYGVQD (reference sequence). V dropped 0 bases and J dropped 5; count of bases not matched to a gene: 2. This CDR3 is CASSESGTGNNEQFF. CDR3 sequence (DNA): TGCGCCAGCAGTGAGTCCGGGACAGGGAACAATGAGCAGTTCTTC.

V and J are TRBV20-1 and TRBJ2-1; D may match TRBD1 or TRBD2 (6 bases each). Per the germline V gene, CDR1 is DFQATT and CDR2 is SNEGSKA (reference sequence). The length of the CDR3 is 11 residues. Trimming shortened V by 3 bases and J by 9 bases, and 9 bases separated the two germline ends. CDR3 sequence reads: CSARRGVEQFF. The CDR3 nucleotides read TGCAGTGCTAGGAGGGGGGTTGAGCAGTTCTTC.

The chain couples TRBV30 to TRBJ1-3; 7 bases fit TRBD1. Trimming took 4 bases from V and 4 from J; bases not matched to a gene: 19. The CDR3 totals 18 residues. Germline V gene sequence: CDR1 GTSNPN, CDR2 SVGIG (reference sequence). CDR3 loop: CAWTGGDSRTMRGNTIYF. Written as DNA, the CDR3 is TGTGCCTGGACCGGGGGGGACAGTCGAACAATGAGAGGAAACACCATATATTTT.

This rearrangement joins TRBV11-3 to TRBJ2-2; 7 bases fit TRBD2. The V gene's germline CDR1 is SGHNT and CDR2 YENEEA. The V gene end was trimmed by 1 base and the J gene end by 6 bases; junction bases not matched to a gene: 11. This CDR3 is built from 17 residues. CDR3 sequence (DNA): TGTGCCAGCAGCTTAGTTGGTGGCGGGAGAGGGTCCGGGGAGCTGTTTTTT. This gives the protein CASSLVGGGRGSGELFF.

The rearrangement links TRBV9 to TRBJ2-7, with D possibly matching TRBD2 (5 bases). The CDR3 sequence is 14 residues long. CDR1 SGDLS and CDR2 YYNGEE come from the germline V gene. The V gene lost 7 bases and the J gene lost 2 bases, with 16 bases spanning the gap. The CDR3 sequence is CASSHKGDTYEQYF. The CDR3 nucleotides are TGTGCCAGCTCTCATAAGGGAGATACCTACGAGCAGTACTTC.

V and J are TRBV7-9 and TRBJ2-6; 8 bases are shared with TRBD1. The CDR3 spans 14 residues. Trimming at V came to 4 bases and at J to 6 bases, leaving 2 bases not matched to a gene. Germline V gene sequence: CDR1 SEHNR, CDR2 FQNEAQ (reference sequence). The CDR3 here is CASSSTGEANVLTF. The CDR3 DNA sequence: TGTGCCAGCAGCTCGACAGGGGAGGCCAACGTCCTGACTTTC.

This clone was picked up a small number of times. The gene calls are TRBV11-1 and TRBJ2-5; 9 nucleotides agree with TRBD1. The CDR3 consists of 14 residues. V was clipped by 5 bases and J by 3 bases; unmatched bases: 4. Germline loops: CDR1 SGHAT, CDR2 FQDESV (reference sequence). In DNA form, the CDR3 reads TGTGCCAGCAGCCTACGGACAGGGGAAGAGACCCAGTACTTC. Amino acid sequence: CASSLRTGEETQYF.

The chain couples TRBV19 to TRBJ2-1, with TRBD2 matching 9 bases. The CDR3 consists of 13 residues. The germline V gene has CDR1 LNHDA and CDR2 SQIVND (reference sequence). V dropped 7 bases and J dropped 9; count of bases not matched to a gene: 7. In DNA form, the CDR3 reads TGTGCCAGTAAAGTAGCTAGCGGGACTGAGCAGTTCTTC. This gives the protein CASKVASGTEQFF.

The rearrangement joins TRBV7-9 to TRBJ2-1; 10 bases line up with TRBD2. The germline V gene has CDR1 SEHNR and CDR2 FQNEAQ (reference sequence). The trim removed 4 bases at V and 5 bases at J, leaving 14 bases unmatched. The CDR3 sequence is 18 residues long. CDR3 sequence: CASSSLLAGGVSDNEQFF. CDR3 sequence (DNA): TGTGCCAGCAGCTCCCTTTTAGCGGGAGGAGTTTCCGACAATGAGCAGTTCTTC.

By proportion, this clone is medium-sized. Here the CDR3 DNA reads TGTGCCAGCAGACATAGCGGGAGAGACGATGAGCAGTTCTTC. Protein: CASRHSGRDDEQFF. The genes are TRBV3-1 (or the pseudogene TRBV3-2) and TRBJ2-1; TRBD2 matches 9 bases. V shed 6 bases and J 8 bases; nucleotides not matched to a gene: 8. This CDR3 region has 14 residues. Germline values: CDR1 LGHDT, CDR2 YNNKEL (reference sequence).

This clone turned up a few times. The chain is built from TRBV5-4 and TRBJ1-6; a possible D gene is TRBD1 (6 bases). Germline CDR1 is SGHNT and CDR2 is YYREEE (reference sequence). Trimming stripped 1 base from V and 10 bases from J, with 12 bases between. The length of the CDR3 is 14 residues. The CDR3 reads CASSLIQGRSPLHF. The DNA of the CDR3 is TGTGCCAGCAGCTTGATTCAGGGGCGATCACCCCTCCACTTT.

This chain joins TRBV5-1 and TRBJ2-1; possibly TRBD1 for D (6 bases). The CDR3 consists of 18 residues. V lost 0 bases and J lost 5, with 21 bases in between. Germline V lookup: CDR1 SGHRS, CDR2 YFSETQ. The CDR3, as DNA: TGCGCCAGCAGCTTGGTCGTCATATGGGGGCTACACCACAATGAGCAGTTCTTC. Its translation: CASSLVVIWGLHHNEQFF.

The gene calls are TRBV6-5 and TRBJ1-2, with D perhaps matching TRBD1 (5 bases). V gave up 2 bases and J gave up 5 bases, with 18 bases separating them. This CDR3 has 16 amino acids. The germline CDR1 and CDR2 sequences are MNHEY and SVGAGI. The CDR3 is CASSYSELGRKYGYTF. CDR3 sequence (DNA): TGTGCCAGCAGTTACAGCGAATTGGGACGGAAATATGGCTACACCTTC.

The J gene is TRBJ2-1, the V gene TRBV5-4; possible D gene TRBD2, 6 bases. V was shortened by 8 bases and J by 9 bases, with 21 bases between the two germline ends. CDR1 and CDR2 from the germline V gene are SGHNT and YYREEE (reference sequence). The CDR3 extends over 14 amino acids. The CDR3 region is CASSPGVGISEQFF. Here the CDR3 DNA reads TGTGCCAGTAGTCCGGGAGTCGGGATTAGTGAGCAGTTCTTC.

Remarks on this clone: The junction and the germline gene differ at one end; a read error may be behind it. The rearrangement joins TRBV18 to TRBJ2-2; 7 bases map to TRBD1. The CDR3 spans 15 residues. CDR1 KGHSH and CDR2 LQKENI come from the germline V gene. The CDR3: CASSSGTVSVRGAVF. CDR3 bases: TGTGCCAGCTCATCCGGGACAGTTTCCGTCCGGGGAGCTGTTTTT.

The rearrangement uses TRBV3-1 (or the pseudogene TRBV3-2) and TRBJ1-2, with a weak D call TRBD1 (5 bases). The CDR3 spans 14 residues. The germline V gene has CDR1 LGHDT and CDR2 YNNKEL (reference sequence). Trimming pared 3 bases from V and 7 bases from J, leaving 15 bases between. The CDR3 sequence is CASSQPGLGGGYTF. CDR3 bases: TGTGCCAGCAGCCAGCCAGGGCTCGGGGGTGGCTACACCTTC.

The chain joins TRBV6-5 to TRBJ2-2; 10 bases agree with TRBD2. V lost 5 bases, J lost 7 bases, and 7 bases stayed unmatched. CDR1 and CDR2 from the germline V gene are MNHEY and SVGAGI. The CDR3 length is 15 residues. The CDR3 DNA sequence: TGTGCCAGCAGTCCCCCTAGCGGGAGAAACGGGGAGCTGTTTTTT. Its protein product is CASSPPSGRNGELFF.

This clone was observed once. The V call is TRBV7-9, the J call TRBJ1-2; D is unclear. Germline assignment: CDR1 SEHNR and CDR2 FQNEAQ (reference sequence). CDR3 size: 14 residues. V shed 6 bases and J shed 6 bases, with 17 bases lying between them. In DNA, the CDR3 is TGTGCCAGCAGTCCGTCCGGGGTCTCAGATGGCTACACCTTC. This encodes CASSPSGVSDGYTF.

The genes are TRBV10-1 and TRBJ2-5; TRBD1 matches at 8 bases. Germline CDR1 and CDR2: WNHNN and SYGVQD (reference sequence). V lost 5 bases, J lost 4 bases, and 6 bases stayed unmatched. CDR3 length: 14 amino acids. The CDR3 reads CASSPGGGRETQYF. DNA of the CDR3: TGCGCCAGCAGTCCAGGGGGCGGGCGAGAGACCCAGTACTTC.

The chain uses TRBV6-2 or TRBV6-3 and TRBJ2-2, with a possible D match to TRBD2 (6 bases). Germline V CDR1 and CDR2: MNHEY, SVGEGT. V was shortened by 5 bases and J by 2 bases, with 15 bases between the two germline ends. The CDR3 totals 16 residues. The CDR3 nucleotides read TGTGCCAGCAGTCATAACGGAGGGCTCAACACCGGGGAGCTGTTTTTT. Translated: CASSHNGGLNTGELFF.

V usage is TRBV6-5 and J usage is TRBJ2-5; the D call may be TRBD1 or TRBD2 (5 bases each). Per the germline V gene, CDR1 is MNHEY and CDR2 is SVGAGI. Trimming removed 6 bases at V and 0 bases at J, with 8 bases between. This CDR3 is built from 13 residues. The CDR3 sequence is CASSQGHQETQYF. As DNA, the CDR3 is TGTGCCAGCAGCCAGGGACACCAAGAGACCCAGTACTTC.

J is TRBJ1-4 and V is TRBV10-3, with D unclear. The CDR3 has 13 residues. V shed 10 bases and J shed 8 bases, with 17 bases lying between them. Germline V gene lookup returns CDR1 ENHRY and CDR2 SYGVKD. CDR3 nucleotides: TGTGCCACAGCGACGACCACGCGGGAAAAACTGTTTTTT. Amino acids: CATATTTREKLFF.

The chain recombines TRBV5-1 with TRBJ2-7; D is perhaps TRBD1 or TRBD2 (5 bases each). The CDR3 runs to 15 residues. V was clipped by 4 bases and J by 7 bases, with 21 bases between them. In germline, CDR1 is SGHRS, CDR2 YFSETQ. CDR3 sequence reads: CASSEGHPGLGEQYF. CDR3 DNA sequence: TGCGCCAGCAGCGAAGGACACCCAGGACTGGGGGAGCAGTACTTC.

This clone was seen just once. The chain has TRBV19 and TRBJ2-5; D call uncertain. Trimming stripped 7 bases from V and 1 base from J, with 13 bases between. The V gene's germline CDR1 is LNHDA and CDR2 SQIVND (reference sequence). This CDR3 contains 14 residues. The CDR3 here is CASNTAGTQETQYF. Here the CDR3 DNA reads TGTGCCAGTAACACCGCAGGAACCCAAGAGACCCAGTACTTC.